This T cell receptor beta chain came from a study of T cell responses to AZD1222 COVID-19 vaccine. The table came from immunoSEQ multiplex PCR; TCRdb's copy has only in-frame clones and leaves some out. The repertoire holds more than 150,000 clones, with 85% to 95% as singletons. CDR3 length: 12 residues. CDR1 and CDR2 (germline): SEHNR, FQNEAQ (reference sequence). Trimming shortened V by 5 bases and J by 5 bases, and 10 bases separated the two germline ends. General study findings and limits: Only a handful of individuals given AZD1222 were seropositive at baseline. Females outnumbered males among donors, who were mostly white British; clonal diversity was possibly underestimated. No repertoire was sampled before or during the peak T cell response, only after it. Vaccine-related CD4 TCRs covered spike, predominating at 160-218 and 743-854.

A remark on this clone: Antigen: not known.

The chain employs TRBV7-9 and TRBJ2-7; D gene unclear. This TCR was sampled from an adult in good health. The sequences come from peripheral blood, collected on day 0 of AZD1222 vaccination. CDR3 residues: CASSGVGDEQYF. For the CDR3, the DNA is TGTGCCAGCAGCGGAGTTGGGGACGAGCAGTACTTC.